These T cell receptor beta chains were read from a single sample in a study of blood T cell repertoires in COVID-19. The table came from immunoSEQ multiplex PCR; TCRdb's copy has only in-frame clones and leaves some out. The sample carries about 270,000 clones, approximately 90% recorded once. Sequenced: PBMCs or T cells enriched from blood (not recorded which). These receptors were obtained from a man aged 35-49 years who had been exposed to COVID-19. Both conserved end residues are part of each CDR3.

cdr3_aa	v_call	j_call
CASSTSASSYNEQFF	TRBV2	TRBJ2-1
CASNRVAVYNEQFF	TRBV2	TRBJ2-1
CASSSQGANNYGYTF	TRBV28	TRBJ1-2
CASSVGLASSGANVLTF	TRBV18	TRBJ2-6
CASSQGTGELPQHF	TRBV3-1/TRBV3-2	TRBJ1-5
CASSESGSPDIQYF	TRBV6-1	TRBJ2-4
CASSQDGASAYNEQFF	TRBV3-1/TRBV3-2	TRBJ2-1
CASRPGPTSGYAYEQYF	TRBV7-2	TRBJ2-7
CASSSPDRTGNTIYF	TRBV7-9	TRBJ1-3
CASSVAWQGNTGELFF	TRBV9	TRBJ2-2
CASSVRDRGSYEQYF	TRBV6-5	TRBJ2-7
CSVVRLAGNTDTQYF	TRBV29-1	TRBJ2-3
CASSLDRVKNEQYF	TRBV5-1	TRBJ2-7
CASRSSGNSYNEQFF	TRBV5-1	TRBJ2-1
CASSTTGGDQPQHF	TRBV19	TRBJ1-5
CASRKEGADQPQHF	TRBV5-1	TRBJ1-5
CASSLGLSSYNEQFF	TRBV5-4	TRBJ2-1
CASSLGQVQMNTEAFF	TRBV28	TRBJ1-1
CASSSSTGGVSNQPQHF	TRBV28	TRBJ1-5
CASSPPSSYEQYF	TRBV18	TRBJ2-7
CASSLGTGDNEQFF	TRBV11-2	TRBJ2-1
CAWSVTGSTPQHF	TRBV30	TRBJ1-5
CASSFGAGTILEQYF	TRBV27	TRBJ2-7
CASSNGLAGGKRYEQYF	TRBV7-2	TRBJ2-7
CSERAGGPDTQYF	TRBV29-1	TRBJ2-3
CASSFGTDPRQPQHF	TRBV11-2	TRBJ1-5
CASSQLLHGANTGELFF	TRBV4-3	TRBJ2-2
CATSDLGTGGDTQYF	TRBV24-1	TRBJ2-3
CSVKDRGEGQPQHF	TRBV29-1	TRBJ1-5
CASSLGPGSSTDTQYF	TRBV5-6	TRBJ2-3
CASSDDSFRTEAFF	TRBV2	TRBJ1-1
CASSQFWTGGTGELFF	TRBV4-1	TRBJ2-2
CASGPGQNYEQYF	TRBV12-5	TRBJ2-7
CASRGTGTGQPQHF	TRBV6-5	TRBJ1-5
CASSRGGSEYEQYF	TRBV3-1/TRBV3-2	TRBJ2-7
CASSLFTRNGWDTEAFF	TRBV28	TRBJ1-1
CASRALWGGVNQPQHF	TRBV27	TRBJ1-5